These 9 T cell receptor beta chains were all obtained from the same sample, sequenced in a study of identifying expanded T cells in peripheral blood. The table came from immunoSEQ multiplex PCR; TCRdb's copy has only in-frame clones and leaves some out. The table lists tens of thousands of clones, roughly 84% of them singletons. The material sequenced was blood. The origin of the receptors is a person aged 18-70 years in good health.

This chain joins TRBV7-9 and TRBJ2-3; D gene unclear. This CDR3 spans 12 amino acids. Germline lookup yields CDR1 SEHNR and CDR2 FQNEAQ (reference sequence). Trimming removed 1 base from V and 3 bases from J, with 2 bases in between. This CDR3 reads CASSLDTDTQYF. CDR3 DNA: TGTGCCAGCAGCTTAGATACAGATACGCAGTATTTT.

V is TRBV28 and J is TRBJ1-1; no reliable D call. The germline CDR1 and CDR2 sequences are MDHEN and SYDVKM. The CDR3 totals 15 residues. V dropped 3 bases and J dropped 0 bases, with 11 bases sitting between them. CDR3 bases: TGTGCCAGCAGTTTTATTTTCCAAATGAACACTGAAGCTTTCTTT. Translation: CASSFIFQMNTEAFF.

The chain carries TRBV18 and TRBJ1-4; the match to TRBD1 covers 7 bases. The CDR3 sequence is 13 residues long. Per germline, CDR1 KGHSH and CDR2 LQKENI. After removal of 4 bases from V and 8 bases from J, the junction contained 4 bases not matched to a gene. Written as DNA, the CDR3 is TGTGCCAGCTCACAACAGGGGAGGGAAAAACTGTTTTTT. Translation gives CASSQQGREKLFF.

The chain uses TRBV10-3 and TRBJ1-4; D unresolved. CDR1 is ENHRY, CDR2 SYGVKD, per germline. The CDR3 length is 14 residues. Trimming took 3 bases from V and 2 from J, leaving 7 bases between them. In DNA, the CDR3 is TGTGCCATCAGTGAATACAGTACTAATGAAAAACTGTTTTTT. Its translation is CAISEYSTNEKLFF.

The CDR3 bases are TGTGCCAGCAGCTTATTTATGGAGGGGGCGTGGGAGCAGTACTTC. It yields the protein CASSLFMEGAWEQYF. This chain connects TRBV7-2 to TRBJ2-7; TRBD1 is a possible D gene (7 bases). CDR1 is SGHTA, CDR2 FQGNSA, per germline. This CDR3 comprises 15 residues. V was clipped by 2 bases and J by 7 bases, with 18 bases between them.

The chain joins TRBV10-3 to TRBJ2-2; either TRBD1 or TRBD2 may supply D (6 bases each). Trimming took off 8 bases at V and 7 bases at J, with 20 bases between the two ends. The CDR3 sequence is 15 residues long. From germline, CDR1 is ENHRY and CDR2 SYGVKD. This CDR3 is CAIGGRSRGDGELFF. In DNA form, the CDR3 reads TGTGCCATCGGGGGGCGGAGTAGGGGAGACGGGGAGCTGTTTTTT.

The chain is built from TRBV7-3 and TRBJ2-2; D is perhaps TRBD2 (5 bases). Trimming pared 4 bases from V and 1 base from J, leaving 10 bases between. The germline CDR1 and CDR2 sequences are SGHTA and FQGTGA. The CDR3 totals 15 residues. This chain's CDR3 is CASSWGGRNTGELFF. Here the CDR3 DNA reads TGTGCCAGCAGCTGGGGTGGGAGGAACACCGGGGAGCTGTTTTTT.

This clone came up once. The V call is TRBV7-2, the J call TRBJ2-1; unclear D gene. V was trimmed by 5 bases and J by 9 bases, leaving 14 bases between them. Germline lookup yields CDR1 SGHTA and CDR2 FQGNSA. CDR3 size: 13 residues. CDR3 DNA sequence: TGTGCCAGCAGCCCCCTTGGGCGCGGTGAGCAGTTCTTC. It encodes CASSPLGRGEQFF.

The chain uses TRBV28 and TRBJ2-7; unclear D gene. There are 13 residues in the CDR3. Trimming removed 8 bases at V and 2 bases at J, with 13 bases between. The germline V gene has CDR1 MDHEN and CDR2 SYDVKM. The CDR3 coding sequence is TGTGCCAGCGGGCTTCTGGTTACCTACGAGCAGTACTTC. Encoded protein: CASGLLVTYEQYF.